This T cell receptor beta chain was sequenced during a study of cytomegalovirus exposure and HLA in healthy donors. Study-wide results and limits: The study recorded 160 or so TCR beta chains that were cytomegalovirus-associated.

Nominal health characterized the donors when sampled, though unrecorded immune exposures were likely. This CDR3 contains 13 residues. V lost 2 bases and J lost 6, with 9 bases in between. CDR1 is SGHKS, CDR2 YYEKEE, per germline (reference sequence). This clone appeared many times. Its antigen is unknown. The PCR contained 60 Vbeta and 13 Jbeta primers. Sequencing was performed with immunoSEQ multiplex PCR; in TCRdb, only in-frame clones are kept and a portion is missing. This sample has about 120,000 clones, with more than 60% found just once. The sequenced sample consisted of PBMCs. V gene TRBV5-5 combines with J gene TRBJ1-5; tentatively, D is TRBD1 (6 bases). The sequence derives from a middle-aged man in good health and CMV-seropositive. CDR3 DNA: TGTGCCAGCAGCTTAAGGGGGACTCAGCCCCAGCATTTT. The encoded protein is CASSLRGTQPQHF.